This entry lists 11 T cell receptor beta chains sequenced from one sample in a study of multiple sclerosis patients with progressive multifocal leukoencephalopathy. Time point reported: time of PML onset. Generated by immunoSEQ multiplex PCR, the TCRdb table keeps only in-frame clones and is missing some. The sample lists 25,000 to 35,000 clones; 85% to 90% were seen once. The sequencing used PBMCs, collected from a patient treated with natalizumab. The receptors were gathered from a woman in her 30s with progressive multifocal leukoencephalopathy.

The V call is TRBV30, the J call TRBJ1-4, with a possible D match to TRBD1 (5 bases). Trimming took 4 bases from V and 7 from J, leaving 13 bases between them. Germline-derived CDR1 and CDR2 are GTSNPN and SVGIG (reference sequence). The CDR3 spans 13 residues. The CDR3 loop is CAWKEGGAEKLFF. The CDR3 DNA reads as TGTGCCTGGAAGGAAGGTGGGGCTGAAAAACTGTTTTTT.

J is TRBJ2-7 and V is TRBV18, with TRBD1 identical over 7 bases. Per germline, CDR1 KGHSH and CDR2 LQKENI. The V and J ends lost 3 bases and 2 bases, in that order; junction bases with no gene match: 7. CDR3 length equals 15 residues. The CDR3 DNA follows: TGTGCCAGCTCACCCCCCGGGACAGCACCCTACGAGCAGTACTTC. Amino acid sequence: CASSPPGTAPYEQYF.

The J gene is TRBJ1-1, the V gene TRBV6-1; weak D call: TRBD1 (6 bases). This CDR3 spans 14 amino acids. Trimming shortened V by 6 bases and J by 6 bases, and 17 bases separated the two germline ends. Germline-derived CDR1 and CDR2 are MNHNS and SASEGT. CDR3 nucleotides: TGTGCCAGCAGAGTAGGGGGGACGGTCGCTGAAGCTTTCTTT. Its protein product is CASRVGGTVAEAFF.

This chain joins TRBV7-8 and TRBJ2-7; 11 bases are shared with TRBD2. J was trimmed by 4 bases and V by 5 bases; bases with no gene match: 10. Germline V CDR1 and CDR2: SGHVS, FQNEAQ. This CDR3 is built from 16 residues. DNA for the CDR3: TGTGCCAGCAGCGAACCATCTAGCGGGGGGACTTACGAGCAGTACTTC. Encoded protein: CASSEPSSGGTYEQYF.

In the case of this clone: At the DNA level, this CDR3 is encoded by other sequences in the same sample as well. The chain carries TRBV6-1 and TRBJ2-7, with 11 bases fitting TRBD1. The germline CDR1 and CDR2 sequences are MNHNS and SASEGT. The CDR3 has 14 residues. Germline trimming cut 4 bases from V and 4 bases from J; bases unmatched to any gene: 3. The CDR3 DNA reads TGTGCCAGCAGTGTGGGGGACAGGGGGTACGAGCAGTACTTC. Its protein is CASSVGDRGYEQYF.

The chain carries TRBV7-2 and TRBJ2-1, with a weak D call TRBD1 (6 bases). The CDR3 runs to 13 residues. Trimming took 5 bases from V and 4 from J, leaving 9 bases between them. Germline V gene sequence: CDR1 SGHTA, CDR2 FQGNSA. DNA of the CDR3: TGTGCCAGCAGCCTCGACAGGTACAATGAGCAGTTCTTC. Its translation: CASSLDRYNEQFF.

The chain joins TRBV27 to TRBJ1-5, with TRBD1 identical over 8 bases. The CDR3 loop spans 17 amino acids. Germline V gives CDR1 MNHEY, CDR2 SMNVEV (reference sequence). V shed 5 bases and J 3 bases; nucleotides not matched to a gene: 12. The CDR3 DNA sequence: TGTGCCAGCAGTCTCACTTCAGGGACAGGATACAATCAGCCCCAGCATTTT. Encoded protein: CASSLTSGTGYNQPQHF.

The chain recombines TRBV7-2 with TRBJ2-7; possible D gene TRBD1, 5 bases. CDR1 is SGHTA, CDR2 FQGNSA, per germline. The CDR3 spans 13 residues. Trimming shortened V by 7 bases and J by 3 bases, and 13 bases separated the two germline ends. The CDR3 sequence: CASTHGASYEQYF. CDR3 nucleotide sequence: TGTGCCAGCACCCATGGGGCGAGCTACGAGCAGTACTTC. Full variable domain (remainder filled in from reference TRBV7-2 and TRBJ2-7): GAGVSQSPSNKVTEKGKDVELRCDPISGHTALYWYRQSLGQGLEFLIYFQGNSAPDKSGLPSDRFSAERTGGSVSTLTIQRTQQEDSAVYLCASTHGASYEQYFGPGTRLTVT.

The chain's CDR3 is CASSFGPQDATNEKLFF. The DNA for the CDR3 is TGCGCCAGCAGCTTCGGTCCGCAGGACGCAACTAATGAAAAACTGTTTTTT. The chain carries TRBV5-1 and TRBJ1-4; no reliable D call. This CDR3 contains 17 residues. The V gene lost 2 bases and the J gene lost 0 bases, with 14 bases spanning the gap. The germline V gene encodes CDR1 SGHRS and CDR2 YFSETQ.

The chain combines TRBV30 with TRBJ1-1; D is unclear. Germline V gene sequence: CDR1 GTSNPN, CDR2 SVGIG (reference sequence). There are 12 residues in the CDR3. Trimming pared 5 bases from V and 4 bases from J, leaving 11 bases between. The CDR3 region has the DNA TGTGCCTGGGCCCCTCCCTTCACTGAAGCTTTCTTT. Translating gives CAWAPPFTEAFF. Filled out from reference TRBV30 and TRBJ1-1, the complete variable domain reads SQTIHQWPATLVQPVGSPLSLECTVEGTSNPNLYWYRQAAGRGLQLLFYSVGIGQISSEVPQNLSASRPQDRQFILSSKKLLLSDSGFYLCAWAPPFTEAFFGQGTRLTVV.

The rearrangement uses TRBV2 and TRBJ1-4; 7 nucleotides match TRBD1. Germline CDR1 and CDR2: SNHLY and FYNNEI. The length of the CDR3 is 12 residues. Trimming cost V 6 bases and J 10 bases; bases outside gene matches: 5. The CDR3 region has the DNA TGTGCCAGCAGGAGGGGGCCTGGAAAACTGTTTTTT. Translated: CASRRGPGKLFF.